This T cell receptor beta chain was captured by sequencing in a study of blood T cell repertoires in COVID-19. Trimming left V 0 bases short and J 5 bases short, with 13 bases between. CDR1 is GTSNPN and CDR2 is SVGIG in the germline V gene (reference sequence). The CDR3 totals 14 residues. Some clones are missing from TCRdb's copy, which holds only in-frame ones; the method was immunoSEQ multiplex PCR. The sample has around 280,000 clones; about 90% are singletons. V is TRBV30 and J is TRBJ2-5; D possibly corresponds to TRBD1 (6 bases). This clonotype originated in a woman aged 25 to 45 with COVID-19, enrolled during active disease. The source material was peripheral blood. The CDR3: CAWSVLGAGETQYF. As DNA, the CDR3 is TGTGCCTGGAGTGTATTGGGGGCAGGGGAGACCCAGTACTTC.